The clone carrying this T cell receptor beta chain was counted a single time. Its antigen is as yet unknown. Germline CDR1 and CDR2: SGHTA and FQGNSA. Trimming pared 6 bases from V and 0 bases from J, leaving 7 bases between. The CDR3 is 13 amino acids. TCRdb's copy holds only in-frame clones and misses some; the assay was immunoSEQ multiplex PCR. Seen here are around 160,000 clones, 88% observed once, and the top ten hold 4.1%. The sample originates from a study of radiation and T cells in renal cell carcinoma. Whole-study results and caveats: In blood, top tumor clones expanded by 2 weeks, shrinking by 4.

Time point reported: baseline pretreatment blood. Described treatment: 15 Gy SBRT to primary tumor, nephrectomy 4 weeks later. The chain has TRBV7-2 and TRBJ2-3; a possible D gene is TRBD1 (5 bases). This clonotype was obtained from a woman in her sixties or seventies with renal cell carcinoma. The sample here was blood, taken from a patient whose treatment included radiotherapy and nephrectomy. In DNA form, the CDR3 reads TGTGCCAGCAGGCCAGGGAGCACAGATACGCAGTATTTT. Translated: CASRPGSTDTQYF.